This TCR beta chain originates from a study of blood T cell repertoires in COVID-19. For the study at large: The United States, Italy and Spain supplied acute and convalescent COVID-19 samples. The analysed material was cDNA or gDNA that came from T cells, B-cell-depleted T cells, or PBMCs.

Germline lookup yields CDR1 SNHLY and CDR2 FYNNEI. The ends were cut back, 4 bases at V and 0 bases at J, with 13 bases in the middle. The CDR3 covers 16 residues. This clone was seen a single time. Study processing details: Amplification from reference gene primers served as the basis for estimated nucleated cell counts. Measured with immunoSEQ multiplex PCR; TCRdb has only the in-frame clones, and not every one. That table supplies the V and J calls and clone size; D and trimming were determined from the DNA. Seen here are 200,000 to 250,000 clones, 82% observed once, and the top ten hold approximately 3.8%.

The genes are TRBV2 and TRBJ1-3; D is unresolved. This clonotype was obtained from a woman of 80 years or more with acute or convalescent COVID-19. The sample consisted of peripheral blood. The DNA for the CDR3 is TGTGCCAGCAGTGTTTTTCGAGGGAGCTCTGGAAACACCATATATTTT. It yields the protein CASSVFRGSSGNTIYF.